A selection of T cell receptor beta chains follows, all from one sample in a study of cytomegalovirus exposure and HLA in healthy donors. Some clones are missing from TCRdb's copy, which holds only in-frame ones; the method was immunoSEQ multiplex PCR. This sample has tens of thousands of clones; approximately 91% occur once, and the top ten carry over 2%. Material for sequencing was PBMCs. The receptors were gathered from a man aged 25 to 40 in good health and CMV-seronegative. Both conserved end residues are part of each CDR3. The D gene is left open where the match is weak. Size is omitted from some rows. Given values are once, few, many or a class for expanded clones.

>TRBD2|.|TRBV28|TRBJ2-7
TGTGCCAGCAGGACTAGCGGGAAAGTTGACGAGCAGTACTTC
CASRTSGKVDEQYF
>.|.|TRBV7-2|TRBJ2-5
TGTGCCAGCAGTACTACGTGGCAAGAGACCCAGTACTTC
CASSTTWQETQYF
>TRBD1|once|TRBV29-1|TRBJ1-4
TGCAGCGTAACCCACGGGACAGGGGGTGAAAAACTGTTTTTT
CSVTHGTGGEKLFF
>TRBD2|.|TRBV2|TRBJ2-7
TGTGCCAGCAGTGAAGCGACGGCTAGCGGGAGTTACGAGCAGTACTTC
CASSEATASGSYEQYF
>.|.|TRBV19|TRBJ1-5
TGTGCCACTAGTACGGGTTTATATAGCAATCAGCCCCAGCATTTT
CATSTGLYSNQPQHF
>.|.|TRBV7-3|TRBJ2-2
TGTGCCAGCAGCCCCTTAGGGGGGAGGGCCCACACCGGGGAGCTGTTTTTT
CASSPLGGRAHTGELFF
>.|once|TRBV5-1|TRBJ1-1
TGCGCCAGCAGCTTTAACAGGAACACTGAAGCTTTCTTT
CASSFNRNTEAFF
>TRBD2|.|TRBV27|TRBJ2-1
TGTGCCAGCAGTTCCGCTAGCGGGTTATACAATGAGCAGTTCTTC
CASSSASGLYNEQFF
>.|.|TRBV28|TRBJ2-5
TGTGCCAGCGGCATCGGGTTTTTAGAGACCCAGTACTTC
CASGIGFLETQYF
>TRBD2|.|TRBV5-1|TRBJ2-5
TGCGCCAGCAGCCTCCGGGGGGGCCTCCAAGAGACCCAGTACTTC
CASSLRGGLQETQYF
>TRBD1|.|TRBV4-2|TRBJ2-7
TGTGCCAGCAGCCAAGTCGGGACAGGGGTATACGAGCAGTACTTC
CASSQVGTGVYEQYF
>.|.|TRBV2|TRBJ1-5
TGTGCCAGCAGTGTCCAGGGCAACAATCAGCCCCAGCATTTT
CASSVQGNNQPQHF
>TRBD2|.|TRBV30|TRBJ2-1
TGTGCCTGGCGGGGGACTAGCGGGCTCAACAATGAGCAGTTCTTC
CAWRGTSGLNNEQFF
>.|.|TRBV4-1|TRBJ2-3
TGCGCCAGCAGCCAAGGGTTTAGCGGTCCCACAGATACGCAGTATTTT
CASSQGFSGPTDTQYF
>.|.|TRBV6-7|TRBJ2-3
TGTGCCAGCAGTTACCGGGGTTTT
CASSYRGF
>.|.|TRBV25-1|TRBJ1-1
TGTGCCAGCAGAGCCCGAGTGAACACTGAAGCTTTCTTT
CASRARVNTEAFF
>TRBD1|.|TRBV7-8|TRBJ1-4
TGTGCCAGCAGCTTTGGGGTCTCGGGACAGGGAAATGAAAAACTGTTTTTT
CASSFGVSGQGNEKLFF
>.|.|TRBV5-1|TRBJ1-2
TGCGCCAGCAGCTTGGCGGAGGGGAACTATGGCTACACCTTC
CASSLAEGNYGYTF
>.|once|TRBV6-5|TRBJ1-6
TGTGCCAGCAGAGAACGGACAAATAATTCACCCCTCCACTTT
CASRERTNNSPLHF
>.|.|TRBV30|TRBJ2-7
TGTGCCTGGAGCGACGGGGGCTACGAGCAGTACTTC
CAWSDGGYEQYF
>.|.|TRBV7-9|TRBJ2-5
TGTGCCAGCAGCGGCCATCCGGGGTCTCAAGAGACCCAGTACTTC
CASSGHPGSQETQYF
>TRBD1|.|TRBV5-6|TRBJ1-4
TGTGCCAGCAGCTTTGGGACAGAACTGTTTTTT
CASSFGTELFF
>.|medium-sized|TRBV27|TRBJ2-7
TGTGCCAGCAGTACAAGCTCCTACGAGCAGTACTTC
CASSTSSYEQYF
>TRBD1|.|TRBV7-3|TRBJ2-1
TGTGCCAGCAGCTTACAGGGGGCCACCAACTACAATGAGCAGTTCTTC
CASSLQGATNYNEQFF
>.|.|TRBV5-1|TRBJ1-2
TGCGCCAGCAGCTTGGGACAAGAAGGCTATGGCTACACCTTC
CASSLGQEGYGYTF
>.|.|TRBV5-4|TRBJ1-2
TGTGCCAGCCACAATCCAGGAAAGACCTATGGCTACACCTTC
CASHNPGKTYGYTF
>TRBD1|once|TRBV6-8|TRBJ2-3
TGTGCCAGCAGTGACAGGGAGACAGATACGCAGTATTTT
CASSDRETDTQYF
>TRBD1|.|TRBV28|TRBJ1-3
TGTGCCAGCAGCAACGGACAGGGTGACACCATATATTTT
CASSNGQGDTIYF
>TRBD1|.|TRBV27|TRBJ1-2
TGTGCCAGCAGCCTAACGCAACAGGGGGCGACGATCTATGGCTACACCTTC
CASSLTQQGATIYGYTF